This T cell receptor (beta chain) emerged from a study of blood T cell repertoires in COVID-19. Libraries were prepared by immunoSEQ multiplex PCR; TCRdb keeps only in-frame clonotypes and omits some of them. The table has about 250,000 clones, over 70% seen once; the top ten hold around 3.2%. The V end was cut by 2 bases, the J end by 0 bases, with 16 bases between. Germline CDR1 reads SGHTA; CDR2 reads FQGNSA. CDR3 length: 17 amino acids. Sequenced sample: PBMCs or T cells enriched from blood (not recorded which). The V call is TRBV7-2, the J call TRBJ1-1; D remains ambiguous. The TCR comes from a woman between 40 and 50 years old who had been exposed to COVID-19. In DNA form, the CDR3 reads TGTGCCAGCAGCTTATTACGACTTCCTCTCATGAACACTGAAGCTTTCTTT. Its protein is CASSLLRLPLMNTEAFF.